The entry below describes one TCR beta chain. The data belong to a study of sequential checkpoint blockade in melanoma. TCRdb keeps only in-frame clones here, not all; method: immunoSEQ multiplex PCR. The data show over 1,500 clones, 15% to 20% seen once. Germline CDR1 is SGHRS and CDR2 is YFSETQ. The CDR3 consists of 14 residues. J gave up 7 bases and V 5 bases, and 4 bases lay outside the gene matches. The treatment was: randomized to nivolumab then ipilimumab (arm A) or the reverse (arm B). Sample: tumor tissue (inferred from file names), taken from a patient given nivolumab and ipilimumab in sequence. V gene TRBV5-1 combines with J gene TRBJ2-1; 12 positions match TRBD2. The clonotype originates from a human donor with melanoma. The CDR3 coding sequence is TGCGCCAGCAGGGGGACTAGCGGGCAGAATGAGCAGTTCTTC. Translated, it gives CASRGTSGQNEQFF. Full variable domain (rest looked up from reference TRBV5-1 and TRBJ2-1): KAGVTQTPRYLIKTRGQQVTLSCSPISGHRSVSWYQQTPGQGLQFLFEYFSETQRNKGNFPGRFSGRQFSNSRSEMNVSTLELGDSALYLCASRGTSGQNEQFFGPGTRLTVL.